This T cell receptor (beta chain) was identified during a study of blood T cell repertoires in COVID-19. The wider study: Samples representing acute and convalescent COVID-19 were sourced from the United States, Italy and Spain. Nucleic acid was either cDNA or gDNA, and it came from T cells, B-cell-depleted T cells, or PBMCs.

Per the original methods: Amplification from reference gene primers served as the basis for estimated nucleated cell counts. Produced via immunoSEQ multiplex PCR; TCRdb's table is partial and in-frame only. The D gene and trimming were derived from the DNA, and the V and J assignments and clone size from that table. There are around 140,000 clones in the sample; about 79% occur only once, and 10% lies in the top ten. V was clipped by 0 bases and J by 9 bases; unmatched bases: 12. Germline CDR1 LGHNA, CDR2 YSLEER. The CDR3 contains 18 residues. The sequence was collected from a man aged 60 to 75 with active or convalescent COVID-19. Input material: peripheral blood. The rearrangement links TRBV4-3 to TRBJ2-1; 12 bases are shared with TRBD2. CDR3 region: CASSQEVMGGLAGTEQFF. The CDR3, as DNA: TGCGCCAGCAGCCAAGAAGTTATGGGAGGACTAGCGGGAACTGAGCAGTTCTTC.